This entry lists 7 T cell receptor beta chains sequenced from one sample in a study of cytomegalovirus exposure and HLA in healthy donors. Vbeta (60) and Jbeta (13) primers were used in the PCR. Produced via immunoSEQ multiplex PCR; TCRdb's table is partial and in-frame only. Among approximately 120,000 clones, around two thirds were seen once, and the ten largest hold around 4.8%. Sequencing input: PBMCs. All receptors come from a man aged 60 to 75 in good health and CMV-seropositive.

V and J are TRBV15 and TRBJ2-7, with TRBD2 matching over 8 bases. Trimming removed 1 base from V and 5 bases from J; junction bases left unmatched: 4. Germline CDR1 reads LNHNV; CDR2 reads YYDKDF (reference sequence). The CDR3 sequence is 14 residues long. Here the CDR3 reads CATSRAAGGHEQYF. The CDR3 coding sequence is TGTGCCACCAGCAGAGCCGCGGGGGGCCACGAGCAGTACTTC.

The chain recombines TRBV15 with TRBJ1-2; the match to TRBD1 covers 7 bases. CDR1 and CDR2 (germline): LNHNV, YYDKDF (reference sequence). The CDR3 length is 15 residues. V dropped 1 base and J dropped 4; count of bases not matched to a gene: 6. This CDR3 is CATSRARGDTYGYTF. The CDR3, as DNA: TGTGCCACCAGCAGAGCCAGGGGGGACACCTATGGCTACACCTTC.

This chain joins TRBV27 and TRBJ2-7, with D perhaps matching TRBD1 (5 bases). Germline V gene lookup returns CDR1 MNHEY and CDR2 SMNVEV (reference sequence). The CDR3 is made up of 16 amino acids. The ends were cut back, 6 bases at V and 1 base at J, with 19 bases in the middle. The CDR3 spells CASSQTSGATSYEQYF. The CDR3 DNA follows: TGTGCCAGCAGCCAGACCTCTGGGGCTACGTCCTACGAGCAGTACTTC.

This clone was detected only a few times. The chain carries TRBV19 and TRBJ1-2; 7 bases map to TRBD1. In germline, CDR1 is LNHDA, CDR2 SQIVND (reference sequence). Trimming took 4 bases from V and 4 from J; bases not matched to a gene: 9. The CDR3 has 15 residues. As DNA, the CDR3 is TGTGCCAGTAGTACCCGACAGGGCCCAGGCTATGGCTACACCTTC. This codes for CASSTRQGPGYGYTF.

The V and J genes are TRBV5-8 and TRBJ2-2; 7 bases agree with TRBD1. The CDR3 runs 15 residues. Losses at the gene ends were 8 bases for V and 5 bases for J; bases not matched to a gene: 12. Germline V gene data show CDR1 as SGHTS and CDR2 as YDEGEE. CDR3 coding DNA: TGTGCCAGGGAGAGCCGGGACAGCCAGACCGGGGAGCTGTTTTTT. As protein: CARESRDSQTGELFF.

This clone was seen just once. V usage is TRBV7-3 and J usage is TRBJ2-5; perhaps TRBD2 as D (6 bases). V lost 2 bases and J 5 bases, leaving 21 bases between the germline ends. The CDR3 is 17 amino acids. CDR1 is SGHTA, CDR2 FQGTGA, per germline. CDR3 sequence: CASSLLAPISGRETQYF. The CDR3 coding sequence is TGTGCCAGCAGCTTATTGGCGCCAATAAGCGGGCGGGAGACCCAGTACTTC. The whole variable domain, remainder taken from reference TRBV7-3 and TRBJ2-5, is GAGVSQTPSNKVTEKGKYVELRCDPISGHTALYWYRQSLGQGPEFLIYFQGTGAADDSGLPNDRFFAVRPEGSVSTLKIQRTERGDSAVYLCASSLLAPISGRETQYFGPGTRLLVL.

This clone was counted a few times. This chain links TRBV5-1 with TRBJ2-7; D perhaps matches TRBD2 (7 bases). Germline-derived CDR1 and CDR2 are SGHRS and YFSETQ. The length of the CDR3 is 14 residues. V lost 0 bases, J lost 5 bases, and 12 bases lay in between. CDR3: CASSLVAGAHEQYF. Written as DNA, the CDR3 is TGCGCCAGCAGCTTGGTTGCGGGGGCCCACGAGCAGTACTTC.